Shown below are 23 T cell receptor beta chains from a single sample sequenced in a study of blood T cell repertoires in COVID-19 (TCRdb year 2020). The library was obtained by the immunoSEQ multiplex PCR assay. In its TCRdb copy, this immuneACCESS table keeps in-frame sequences only and misses some clones. Where compared with another copy, unresolved V genes explain less than half of these, and the others have no known cause. In this sample the table shows 150,000 to 200,000 clones, approximately 75% of which occur a single time. Of the sample, around 9.9% falls within the top ten clones. What was sequenced was peripheral blood. These receptors were collected from a human donor in a cohort sampled during active COVID-19.

This chain joins TRBV10-3 and TRBJ2-1, with 7 bases fitting TRBD2. CDR1 and CDR2 from the germline V gene are ENHRY and SYGVKD. J lost 3 bases, V lost 8 bases, and 16 bases had no gene match. CDR3 length: 17 residues. Written as DNA, the CDR3 is TGTGCCATCGGATCTAGCGGAAAGATCGACGACTACAATGAGCAGTTCTTC. Its protein is CAIGSSGKIDDYNEQFF.

This clone has only one observation. The chain carries TRBV14 and TRBJ2-3, with 8 bases lining up with TRBD1. This CDR3 is 15 amino acids long. The J segment lost 4 bases and the V segment lost 5 bases, leaving 8 bases of the junction unmatched. Per germline, CDR1 SGHDN and CDR2 FVKESK. CDR3 protein: CASSSRTGMADTQYF. The DNA for the CDR3 is TGTGCCAGCAGCTCACGGACAGGGATGGCAGATACGCAGTATTTT.

V gene TRBV11-2 combines with J gene TRBJ1-1; weak D call: TRBD1 (5 bases). Germline CDR1 reads SGHAT; CDR2 reads FQNNGV. The ends were cut back, 5 bases at V and 0 bases at J, with 13 bases in the middle. The CDR3 length is 15 residues. CDR3 DNA sequence: TGTGCCAGCAGCCCTCAGGGCCCTTTGAACACTGAAGCTTTCTTT. Its protein is CASSPQGPLNTEAFF.

The V and J genes are TRBV6-6 and TRBJ1-2, with a weak D call TRBD1 (6 bases). Germline CDR1 reads MNHNY; CDR2 reads SVGAGI (reference sequence). Between the trimmed V and J ends, which lost 6 bases and 4 bases, there was a span of 15 bases. This CDR3 contains 14 residues. CDR3 residues: CASRGTGLTYGYTF. In nucleotides, the CDR3 is TGTGCCAGCAGGGGCACAGGGCTGACCTATGGCTACACCTTC.

The genes are TRBV3-1 (or the pseudogene TRBV3-2) and TRBJ1-2; 7 bases map to TRBD1. Trimming took 5 bases from V and 0 from J; bases not matched to a gene: 6. Germline assignment: CDR1 LGHDT and CDR2 YNNKEL (reference sequence). There are 15 residues in the CDR3. CDR3 DNA sequence: TGTGCCAGCAGCGGATGGGACAGTTCTAACTATGGCTACACCTTC. Translated: CASSGWDSSNYGYTF.

The rearrangement joins TRBV9 to TRBJ1-1; unclear D gene. The CDR3 extends over 14 amino acids. Germline CDR1 and CDR2: SGDLS and YYNGEE. Trimming cost V 4 bases and J 1 base, with 11 bases left between them. The CDR3 spells CASSPSPWNTEAFF. The CDR3 DNA reads TGTGCCAGCAGCCCGAGCCCCTGGAACACTGAAGCTTTCTTT.

The chain has TRBV24-1 and TRBJ2-2; 7 nucleotides agree with TRBD1. This CDR3 has 13 residues. Germline CDR1 reads KGHDR; CDR2 reads SFDVKD. The ends lost 7 bases at V and 7 bases at J; junction bases unmatched: 5. The CDR3 DNA reads as TGTGCCACCAGCACAGGGGTGGGCGGGGAGCTGTTTTTT. This codes for CATSTGVGGELFF.

In this sample, this clone turned up a few times. The rearrangement joins TRBV28 to TRBJ1-6; 7 bases fit TRBD1. This CDR3 has 17 amino acids. The V segment lost 5 bases and the J segment 8 bases; nucleotides outside the gene matches: 15. CDR1 is MDHEN, CDR2 SYDVKM, per germline. The CDR3 here is CASSGLERGLMDSPLHF. The DNA for the CDR3 is TGTGCCAGCAGTGGGCTGGAGAGGGGGCTAATGGATTCACCCCTCCACTTT.

This chain connects TRBV7-9 to TRBJ1-2, with D possibly being TRBD1 (6 bases). From germline, CDR1 is SEHNR and CDR2 FQNEAQ (reference sequence). The CDR3 runs to 14 residues. V was clipped by 0 bases and J by 4 bases, with 9 bases between them. The DNA of the CDR3 is TGTGCCAGCAGCTTAGCCCCGGACAGCTATGGCTACACCTTC. Amino acids: CASSLAPDSYGYTF. Looking up the rest from reference TRBV7-9 and TRBJ1-2 gives the full variable domain: DTGVSQNPRHKITKRGQNVTFRCDPISEHNRLYWYRQTLGQGPEFLTYFQNEAQLEKSRLLSDRFSAERPKGSFSTLEIQRTEQGDSAMYLCASSLAPDSYGYTFGSGTRLTVV.

In this sample, this clone turned up once. The chain combines TRBV18 with TRBJ2-1; 7 bases align to TRBD2. Germline V gene lookup returns CDR1 KGHSH and CDR2 LQKENI. This CDR3 has 17 amino acids. V was pared by 2 bases and J by 0 bases, with 7 bases of the junction left unmatched. The chain's CDR3 is CASSPVLAVVSYNEQFF. The DNA of the CDR3 is TGTGCCAGCTCACCAGTTCTAGCGGTCGTCTCCTACAATGAGCAGTTCTTC.

This rearrangement joins TRBV10-3 to TRBJ2-1, with TRBD1 matching over 8 bases. Germline V gene data show CDR1 as ENHRY and CDR2 as SYGVKD. V lost 5 bases and J lost 8; bases outside the gene matches: 8. This CDR3 spans 14 amino acids. The CDR3 region is CAISRTGTDDEQFF. In DNA form, the CDR3 reads TGTGCCATCAGTCGGACAGGGACGGACGATGAGCAGTTCTTC.

The V gene is TRBV21-1, the J gene TRBJ1-1; TRBD1 is the table's D call and was not checked against the DNA. TRBV21-1 corresponds to a pseudogene. CDR3 length: 18 residues. The CDR3 loop reads CASSKADHSFRVNTEAFF. The CDR3 nucleotides read TGTGCCAGCAGCAAAGCGGACCATTCCTTCAGGGTGAACACTGAAGCTTTCTTT.

The V call is TRBV2, the J call TRBJ2-5, with 13 bases lining up with TRBD2. CDR3 size: 14 residues. In germline, CDR1 is SNHLY, CDR2 FYNNEI. With 5 bases clipped from V and 5 bases from J, the junction kept 2 bases outside the gene matches. CDR3 coding DNA: TGTGCCAGCAGTACTAGCGGGGGGGCGGAGACCCAGTACTTC. Amino acid sequence: CASSTSGGAETQYF.

On this clone: It may be a read error: a sequence one base away is much more abundant. Different DNA sequences within this sample yield the same CDR3. This chain links TRBV9 with TRBJ2-2; TRBD2 is a possible D gene (7 bases). The CDR3 is made up of 16 amino acids. The V gene's germline CDR1 is SGDLS and CDR2 YYNGEE. CDR3 nucleotide sequence: TGTGCCAGCCGCGTAGGGGGGGGCCCGAACACCGGGGAGCTGTTTTTT. Its protein is CASRVGGGPNTGELFF. The full variable domain, rest sourced from reference TRBV9 and TRBJ2-2, is DSGVTQTPKHLITATGQRVTLRCSPRSGDLSVYWYQQSLDQGLQFLIQYYNGEERAKGNILERFSAQQFPDLHSELNLSSLELGDSALYFCASRVGGGPNTGELFFGEGSRLTVL.

This chain joins TRBV27 and TRBJ2-7, with a weak D call TRBD2 (7 bases). CDR1 and CDR2 (germline): MNHEY, SMNVEV (reference sequence). Trimming removed 4 bases from V and 6 bases from J, with 19 bases in between. The CDR3 is 15 residues long. In DNA form, the CDR3 reads TGTGCCAGCAGTTCCCTCAAGGGGGGGGCCCTCGAGCAGTACTTC. Translating gives CASSSLKGGALEQYF.

The chain employs TRBV7-2 and TRBJ2-1, with a possible D match to TRBD1 (5 bases). V lost 6 bases to trimming and J lost 4 bases, with 16 bases between them. In germline, CDR1 is SGHTA, CDR2 FQGNSA. The CDR3 sequence is 15 residues long. The DNA for the CDR3 is TGTGCCAGCAGATTGCAAGGACAAGCTTACAATGAGCAGTTCTTC. It encodes CASRLQGQAYNEQFF.

The rearrangement joins TRBV7-2 to TRBJ2-7; 11 bases align to TRBD1. The junction had 10 bases not matched to a gene; V was cut back by 2 bases and J by 7 bases. The CDR3 contains 16 residues. The germline CDR1 and CDR2 sequences are SGHTA and FQGNSA. The CDR3 DNA sequence: TGTGCCAGCAGCTTATCCGGGACAGGGGGATTGGGTGAGCAGTACTTC. Translated: CASSLSGTGGLGEQYF.

V usage is TRBV28 and J usage is TRBJ1-5; 7 bases are shared with TRBD1. CDR1 MDHEN and CDR2 SYDVKM come from the germline V gene. The CDR3 sequence is 15 residues long. V dropped 6 bases and J dropped 1; count of bases not matched to a gene: 6. This CDR3 is CASRNRQGSNQPQHF. CDR3 in DNA: TGTGCCAGCAGGAACCGACAGGGAAGCAATCAGCCCCAGCATTTT.

The V call is TRBV5-4, the J call TRBJ1-2; D is possibly TRBD1 (6 bases). CDR1 and CDR2 from the germline V gene are SGHNT and YYREEE (reference sequence). The CDR3 consists of 15 residues. V shed 6 bases and J shed 3 bases, with 18 bases lying between them. Here the CDR3 reads CASTQGIDRDYGYTF. CDR3 DNA sequence: TGTGCCAGCACCCAGGGGATAGATCGGGACTATGGCTACACCTTC.

This clone was recorded a few times. DNA for the CDR3: TGTGCCAGCAGCGTAGGACAAAACCAAATCTCTGGAAACACCATATATTTT. Amino acid sequence: CASSVGQNQISGNTIYF. This chain connects TRBV9 to TRBJ1-3; D is unresolved. The CDR3 extends over 17 amino acids. CDR1 and CDR2 from the germline V gene are SGDLS and YYNGEE. V lost 0 bases, J lost 0 bases, and 13 bases lay in between.

The V and J genes are TRBV18 and TRBJ1-1, with TRBD1 as a possible D gene (6 bases). Germline assignment: CDR1 KGHSH and CDR2 LQKENI. The V end lost 6 bases, the J end lost 2 bases, and 16 bases lay between the germline ends. The CDR3 is 15 residues long. The CDR3 is CASSPGGTLNTEAFF. The CDR3 coding sequence is TGTGCCAGCTCCCCCGGTGGGACACTTAACACTGAAGCTTTCTTT.

In nucleotides, the CDR3 is TGCGCCAGCAGCCAAGGCGGGCAGGGGTTTTCACCCCTCCACTTT. Translated, it gives CASSQGGQGFSPLHF. The rearrangement joins TRBV4-3 to TRBJ1-6, with a tentative D call TRBD1 (6 bases). Trimming left V 1 base short and J 9 bases short, with 13 bases between. The CDR3 runs to 15 residues. CDR1 is LGHNA and CDR2 is YSLEER in the germline V gene.

This chain connects TRBV27 to TRBJ2-1; TRBD1 matches at 8 bases. With 8 bases clipped from V and 2 bases from J, the junction kept 5 bases outside the gene matches. The CDR3 has 14 amino acids. CDR1 is MNHEY and CDR2 is SMNVEV in the germline V gene (reference sequence). The DNA for the CDR3 is TGTGCCAGCGGAATCAGGGGGCCCTACAATGAGCAGTTCTTC. Translated, it gives CASGIRGPYNEQFF.